What follows is one T cell receptor beta chain and its context. This sample was included in a study of PD-1 blockade in classical Hodgkin lymphoma. As for time point: cycle 4 day 1 (C4D1), after more than five weeks of nivolumab. Each patient relapsed following autologous stem cell transplantation, and prior brentuximab vedotin exposure differed. This CDR3 contains 17 residues. From germline, CDR1 is KGHSH and CDR2 LQKENI. Trimming shortened V by 2 bases and J by 3 bases, and 20 bases separated the two germline ends. Measured with immunoSEQ multiplex PCR; TCRdb has only the in-frame clones, and not every one. The data contain about 64,000 clones, about 89% of them seen just once; the ten biggest clones take up 9% to 12%.

The source material was peripheral blood mononuclear cells (PBMCs), sampled before the fourth cycle of nivolumab. The TCR comes from a human donor with classical Hodgkin lymphoma. The chain uses TRBV18 and TRBJ2-7; D possibly corresponds to TRBD1 (5 bases). The CDR3 here is CASSPMNKRGSLYEQYF. In DNA, the CDR3 is TGTGCCAGCTCACCAATGAATAAAAGGGGTTCCCTCTACGAGCAGTACTTC.